The sequence of this T cell receptor beta chain was determined in a study of T cells in Graves' hyperthyroidism and ophthalmopathy. The hyperthyroidism was newly diagnosed and had lasted under 2 months; the patients were aged 18 to 65. Investigators excluded patients with uncontrolled infection, other autoimmune disease, pregnancy or lactation. This clonotype has at least ten counts. As yet, its antigen is unknown. With 5 bases clipped from V and 7 bases from J, the junction kept 14 bases outside the gene matches. The CDR3 has 15 residues. Notes on the study in general: Model predictions of ophthalmopathy came a median approximately 6.8 months before onset.

Amplification of TCR beta CDR3 regions used RNA as the template. During a first-round RT-PCR of the TCR CDR3, the HTBI primer set was used. From the multiplex PCR reads, TCRdb called clonotypes with MiXCR, one entry per CDR3 protein. The sample has hundreds of thousands of distinct CDR3 sequences, around 16% seen once. The sequencing sample was made of blood. This TCR was recovered from a woman younger than 35 with Graves' hyperthyroidism. This chain links TRBV12-3 or TRBV12-4 with TRBJ2-7, with 7 nucleotides matching TRBD2. CDR3 loop: CASSPTVTSLGEQYF. Here the CDR3 DNA reads TGTGCCAGCAGTCCTACAGTGACTAGCTTAGGTGAGCAGTACTTC.